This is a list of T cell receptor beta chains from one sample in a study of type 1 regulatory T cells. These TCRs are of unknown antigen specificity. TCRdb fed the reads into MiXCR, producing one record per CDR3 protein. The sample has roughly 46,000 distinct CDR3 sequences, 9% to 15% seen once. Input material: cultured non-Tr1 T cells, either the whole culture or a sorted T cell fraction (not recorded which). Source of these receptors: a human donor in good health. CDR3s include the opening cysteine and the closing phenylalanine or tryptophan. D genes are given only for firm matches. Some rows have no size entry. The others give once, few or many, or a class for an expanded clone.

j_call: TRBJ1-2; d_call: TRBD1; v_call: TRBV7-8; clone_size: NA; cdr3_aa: CAGSPLVLGQGATYGYTF; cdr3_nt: TGTGCCGGCAGCCCACTCGTCCTAGGGCAGGGGGCGACCTATGGCTACACCTTC
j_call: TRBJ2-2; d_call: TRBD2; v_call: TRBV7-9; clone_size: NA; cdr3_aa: CASKGLAGDENTGELFF; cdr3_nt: TGTGCCAGCAAGGGACTAGCGGGAGACGAAAACACCGGGGAGCTGTTTTTT
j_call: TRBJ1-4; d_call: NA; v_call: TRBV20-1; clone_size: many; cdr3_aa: CSAPGDSNEKLFF; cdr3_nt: TGCAGTGCCCCAGGGGACTCTAATGAAAAACTGTTTTTT
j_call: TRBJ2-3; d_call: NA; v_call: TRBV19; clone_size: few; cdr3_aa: CASSMGLADTQYF; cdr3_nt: TGTGCCAGTAGTATGGGGTTGGCAGATACGCAGTATTTT
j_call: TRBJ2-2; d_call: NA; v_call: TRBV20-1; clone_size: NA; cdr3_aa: CSAADISGTGELFF; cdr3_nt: TGCAGTGCGGCGGACATCAGTGGGACCGGGGAGCTGTTTTTT
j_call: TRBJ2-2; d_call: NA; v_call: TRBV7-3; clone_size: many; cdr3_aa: CASSFGLGTGELFF; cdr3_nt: TGTGCCAGCAGCTTCGGACTGGGCACCGGGGAGCTGTTTTTT
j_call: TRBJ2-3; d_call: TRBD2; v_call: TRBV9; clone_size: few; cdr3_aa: CASSVGLADITDTQYF; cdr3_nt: TGTGCCAGCAGCGTGGGACTAGCGGATATCACAGATACGCAGTATTTT
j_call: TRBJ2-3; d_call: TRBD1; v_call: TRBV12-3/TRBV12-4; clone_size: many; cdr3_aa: CASSAWGQGGTDTQYF; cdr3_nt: TGTGCCAGCAGCGCCTGGGGACAGGGAGGTACAGATACGCAGTATTTT
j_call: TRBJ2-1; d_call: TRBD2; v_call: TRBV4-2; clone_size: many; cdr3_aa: CASSQLTSSVYEQFF; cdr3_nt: TGTGCCAGCAGCCAATTGACTAGCTCCGTATATGAGCAGTTCTTC
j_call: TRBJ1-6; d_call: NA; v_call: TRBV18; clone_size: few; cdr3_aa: CVSSGANHKNSPLHF; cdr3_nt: TGTGTCAGCTCCGGAGCAAACCACAAAAATTCACCCCTCCACTTT
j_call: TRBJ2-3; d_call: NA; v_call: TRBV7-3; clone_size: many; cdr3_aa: CASSLGSGVDTQYF; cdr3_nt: TGTGCCAGCAGCTTAGGATCGGGCGTCGATACGCAGTATTTT
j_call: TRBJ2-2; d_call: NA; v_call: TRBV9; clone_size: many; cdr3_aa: CASSITNTGELFF; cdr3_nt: TGTGCCAGCAGCATCACGAACACCGGGGAGCTGTTTTTT
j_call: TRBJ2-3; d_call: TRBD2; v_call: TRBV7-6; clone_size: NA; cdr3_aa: CASSWTSGRDTQYF; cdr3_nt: TGTGCCAGCAGCTGGACTAGCGGGAGAGATACGCAGTATTTT
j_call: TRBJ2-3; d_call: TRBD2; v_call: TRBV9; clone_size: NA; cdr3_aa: CASSVGTSGSTDTQYF; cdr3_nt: TGTGCCAGCAGCGTAGGGACTAGCGGGAGTACAGATACGCAGTATTTT
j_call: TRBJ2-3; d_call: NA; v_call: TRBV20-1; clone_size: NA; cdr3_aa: CSAPTSARGDTQYF; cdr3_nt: TGCAGTGCCCCTACTAGCGCAAGGGGGGATACGCAGTATTTT
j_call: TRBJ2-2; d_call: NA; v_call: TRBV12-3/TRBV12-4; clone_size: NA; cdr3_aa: CASRGQGGDTGELFF; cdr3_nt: TGTGCCAGCAGGGGGCAGGGCGGAGACACCGGGGAGCTGTTTTTT
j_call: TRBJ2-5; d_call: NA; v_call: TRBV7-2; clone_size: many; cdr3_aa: CASSLAGSEKETQYF; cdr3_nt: TGTGCCAGCAGCTTAGCCGGCAGCGAAAAAGAGACCCAGTACTTC
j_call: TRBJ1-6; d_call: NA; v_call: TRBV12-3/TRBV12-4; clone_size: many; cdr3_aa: CASQTGLGSPLHF; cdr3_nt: TGTGCCAGCCAGACAGGCTTGGGTTCACCCCTCCACTTT
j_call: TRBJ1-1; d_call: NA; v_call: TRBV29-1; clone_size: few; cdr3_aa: CSLGQSEAFF; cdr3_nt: TGCAGCCTTGGACAGAGTGAAGCTTTCTTT
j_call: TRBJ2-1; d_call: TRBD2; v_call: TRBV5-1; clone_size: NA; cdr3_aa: CASSHRLAGEVNEQFF; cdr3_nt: TGCGCCAGCAGCCACCGACTAGCGGGAGAGGTCAATGAGCAGTTCTTC
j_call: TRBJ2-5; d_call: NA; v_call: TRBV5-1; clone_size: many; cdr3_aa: CASSLAVDPAQETQYF; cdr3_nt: TGCGCCAGCAGCTTGGCCGTCGATCCCGCCCAAGAGACCCAGTACTTC
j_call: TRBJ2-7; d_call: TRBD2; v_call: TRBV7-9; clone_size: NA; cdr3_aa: CASSPGTSGMSYEQYF; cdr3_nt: TGTGCCAGCAGCCCCGGGACTAGCGGGATGTCGTACGAGCAGTACTTC
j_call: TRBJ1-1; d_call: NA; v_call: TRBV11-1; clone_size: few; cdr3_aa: CASSLLDNTEAFF; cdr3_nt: TGTGCCAGCAGCCTCCTCGACAACACTGAAGCTTTCTTT
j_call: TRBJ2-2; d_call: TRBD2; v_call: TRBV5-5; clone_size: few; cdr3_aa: CASSLASGTSGRDTGELFF; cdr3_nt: TGTGCCAGCAGCTTGGCATCCGGGACTAGCGGGAGGGACACCGGGGAGCTGTTTTTT
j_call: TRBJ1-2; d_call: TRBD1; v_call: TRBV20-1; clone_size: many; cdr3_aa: CSARRQGTSLAF; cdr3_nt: TGCAGTGCTCGACGACAGGGGACCAGCTTGGCCTTC
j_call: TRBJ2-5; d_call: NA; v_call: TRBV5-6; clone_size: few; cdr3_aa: CASSLEFRGETQYF; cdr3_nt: TGTGCCAGCAGCTTGGAGTTCCGGGGAGAGACCCAGTACTTC
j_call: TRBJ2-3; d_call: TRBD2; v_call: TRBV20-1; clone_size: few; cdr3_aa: CSAHLAGVPDTQYF; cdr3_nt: TGCAGTGCTCACCTAGCGGGAGTCCCAGATACGCAGTATTTT
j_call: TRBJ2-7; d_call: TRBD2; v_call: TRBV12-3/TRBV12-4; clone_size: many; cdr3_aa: CASSFTGGLEQYF; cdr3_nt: TGTGCCAGCAGTTTCACCGGGGGGTTGGAGCAGTACTTC
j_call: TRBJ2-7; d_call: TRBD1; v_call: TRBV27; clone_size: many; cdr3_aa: CASSLSSGQGAHEQYF; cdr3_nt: TGTGCCAGCAGTCTATCCTCGGGACAGGGGGCCCACGAGCAGTACTTC
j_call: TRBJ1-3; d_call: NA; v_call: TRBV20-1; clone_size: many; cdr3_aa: CSASPLNSGNTIYF; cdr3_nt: TGCAGTGCTAGTCCCCTGAACTCTGGAAACACCATATATTTT
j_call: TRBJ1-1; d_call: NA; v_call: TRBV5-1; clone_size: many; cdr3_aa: CASSLRPAGGTEAFF; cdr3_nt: TGCGCCAGCAGCTTACGGCCGGCTGGGGGAACTGAAGCTTTCTTT
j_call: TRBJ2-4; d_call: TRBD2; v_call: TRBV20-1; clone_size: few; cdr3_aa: CSAPIAGLAKNIQYF; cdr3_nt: TGCAGTGCCCCAATAGCGGGGCTAGCCAAAAACATTCAGTACTTC
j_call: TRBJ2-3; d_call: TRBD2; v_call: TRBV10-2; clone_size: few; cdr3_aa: CASKGASGNTDTQYF; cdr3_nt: TGCGCCAGCAAGGGCGCTAGCGGTAACACAGATACGCAGTATTTT
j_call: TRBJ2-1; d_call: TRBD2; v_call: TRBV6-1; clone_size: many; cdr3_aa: CASRIIAGAYEQFF; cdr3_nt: TGTGCCAGCAGAATTATAGCGGGAGCATATGAGCAGTTCTTC
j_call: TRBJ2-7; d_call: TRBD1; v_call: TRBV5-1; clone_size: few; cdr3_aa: CASSWGQYEQYF; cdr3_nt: TGCGCCAGCAGCTGGGGACAGTACGAGCAGTACTTC
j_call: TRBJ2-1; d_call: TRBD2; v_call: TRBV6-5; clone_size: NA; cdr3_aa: CASSSTSGRMQFF; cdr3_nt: TGTGCCAGCAGCTCTACTAGCGGGAGAATGCAGTTCTTC
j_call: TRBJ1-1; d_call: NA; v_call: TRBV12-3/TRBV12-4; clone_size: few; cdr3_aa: CASSLSQGKGLEAFF; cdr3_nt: TGTGCCAGCAGTTTGTCGCAGGGTAAAGGACTTGAAGCTTTCTTT
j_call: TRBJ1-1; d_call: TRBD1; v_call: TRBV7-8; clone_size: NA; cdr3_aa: CASSETGLNTEAFF; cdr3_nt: TGTGCCAGCAGCGAGACAGGGTTGAACACTGAAGCTTTCTTT
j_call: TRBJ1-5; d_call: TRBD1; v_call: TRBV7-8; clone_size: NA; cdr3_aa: CASSLARDRVGQPQHF; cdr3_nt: TGTGCCAGCAGCTTAGCTCGGGACAGGGTCGGTCAGCCCCAGCATTTT
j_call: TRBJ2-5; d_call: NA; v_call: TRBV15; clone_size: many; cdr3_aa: CATSRVGVETQYF; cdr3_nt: TGTGCCACCAGCAGAGTGGGGGTAGAGACCCAGTACTTC